This TCR beta chain derives from a study of CD8+ T cells in alopecia areata. Whole-study results and caveats: Greater clonality was observed in lesional scalp samples, especially alopecia totalis/universalis, versus normal scalp.

Investigators isolated RNA and reverse transcribed it into cDNA to act as the sequencing template. Generated by immunoSEQ multiplex PCR, the TCRdb table keeps only in-frame clones and is missing some. The sample lists about 110,000 clones, 55% to 60% occurring once. The CDR3 runs 13 residues. Deletions cut 3 bases from V and 3 bases from J, with 9 bases between. Germline CDR1 SGDLS, CDR2 YYNGEE. As part of sample collection, lesional scalp punch biopsies and peripheral blood were taken from alopecia areata patients. As regards this clone: Its cognate antigen is unknown.

The sample consisted of NKG2D-low CD8+ T cells sorted from blood. The rearrangement uses TRBV9 and TRBJ2-5; D gene uncertain. This clonotype originated in a human donor with alopecia areata. CDR3 in amino acids: CASSGKREETQYF. The CDR3 bases are TGTGCCAGCAGCGGGAAAAGAGAAGAGACCCAGTACTTC.